This T cell receptor beta chain appears in the sequencing data of a study of cytomegalovirus exposure and HLA in healthy donors. Findings and caveats of the study: According to the study, roughly 160 TCR beta chains were cytomegalovirus-associated.

A remark on this clone: Its antigen remains unknown.

Germline CDR1 reads LGHNA; CDR2 reads YSLEER. The CDR3 length is 17 residues. V lost 0 bases, J lost 0 bases, and 12 bases lay in between. It was with 60 Vbeta and 13 Jbeta primers that the PCR ran. Original methodology: In a later analysis, the count reached 80 million or so unique TCR beta chains, with about 12 million shared. The table came from immunoSEQ multiplex PCR; TCRdb's copy has only in-frame clones and leaves some out. For V, J and clone size, that table is used; D and trimming come from the DNA. The sample consists of approximately 37,000 clones, roughly 78% of them appearing once. This sequence joins TRBV4-3 and TRBJ2-1; perhaps TRBD2 as D (5 bases). The receptor comes from a male donor in good health and CMV-seronegative. The material sequenced was PBMCs. CDR3: CASSQDPSGASYNEQFF. The CDR3 DNA is TGCGCCAGCAGCCAAGATCCGAGCGGAGCCTCCTACAATGAGCAGTTCTTC.